Listed below are T cell receptor beta chains from one sample, sequenced in a study of blood T cell repertoires in COVID-19. Clones were sequenced by immunoSEQ multiplex PCR, and TCRdb holds only the in-frame ones, with some missing. In the table there are some 190,000 clones, roughly nine tenths of which are singletons. The material sequenced was PBMCs or T cells enriched from blood (not recorded which). The receptors originated from a woman in her thirties or forties in a cohort exposed to, infected with or recovered from COVID-19 (not recorded which). The CDR3 runs from the conserved cysteine through the conserved F or W. A D gene is named only where the DNA matches it firmly. Only some rows state a clone size, as once, few, many or a class for expanded clones.

v_gene: TRBV6-5
j_gene: TRBJ1-1
abundance: .
d_gene: .
CDR3nt: TGTGCCAGCAGCTACCACGGGAACGCTGAAGCTTTCTTT
CDR3aa: CASSYHGNAEAFF

v_gene: TRBV3-1/TRBV3-2
j_gene: TRBJ2-1
abundance: .
d_gene: TRBD2
CDR3nt: TGTGCCAGCGGGGCTAGCGGCTTCAATGAGCAGTTCTTC
CDR3aa: CASGASGFNEQFF

v_gene: TRBV11-2
j_gene: TRBJ1-4
abundance: .
d_gene: .
CDR3nt: TGTGCCAGCAGCCTGCCCCTACCTCCGGGACATCTAAATGAAAAACTGTTTTTT
CDR3aa: CASSLPLPPGHLNEKLFF

v_gene: TRBV12-3/TRBV12-4
j_gene: TRBJ2-1
abundance: .
d_gene: TRBD1
CDR3nt: TGTGCCAGCAGTAGGGGGACAGGTGAGCAGTTCTTC
CDR3aa: CASSRGTGEQFF

v_gene: TRBV4-1
j_gene: TRBJ2-7
abundance: few
d_gene: .
CDR3nt: TGCGCCAGCAGCCAAGGCGGACACTCCTCCTACGAGCAGTACTTC
CDR3aa: CASSQGGHSSYEQYF

v_gene: TRBV19
j_gene: TRBJ1-2
abundance: .
d_gene: TRBD1
CDR3nt: TGTGCCAGTACCCCGGACAGGGTTGATTATGGCTACACCTTC
CDR3aa: CASTPDRVDYGYTF

v_gene: TRBV27
j_gene: TRBJ2-3
abundance: .
d_gene: TRBD2
CDR3nt: TGTGCCAGCAGTCCCGCACTAGCGGGGCGGCCAGATACGCAGTATTTT
CDR3aa: CASSPALAGRPDTQYF

v_gene: TRBV15
j_gene: TRBJ2-2
abundance: .
d_gene: .
CDR3nt: TGTGCCACCTCCGGAACAGGGCTGCGGACCGGGGAGCTGTTTTTT
CDR3aa: CATSGTGLRTGELFF

v_gene: TRBV18
j_gene: TRBJ1-1
abundance: .
d_gene: .
CDR3nt: TGTGCCAGCTCACCGAGTATCCCTGAAGCTTTCTTT
CDR3aa: CASSPSIPEAFF

v_gene: TRBV6-5
j_gene: TRBJ2-7
abundance: .
d_gene: .
CDR3nt: TGTGCCAGCAGTTACACTAGTGGTTCCTACGAGCAGTACTTC
CDR3aa: CASSYTSGSYEQYF

v_gene: TRBV10-1
j_gene: TRBJ2-2
abundance: .
d_gene: TRBD1
CDR3nt: TGCCCCAGCAGTCGACAGGGGACTGGGGAGCTGTTTTTT
CDR3aa: CPSSRQGTGELFF

v_gene: TRBV5-1
j_gene: TRBJ2-3
abundance: .
d_gene: TRBD1
CDR3nt: TGCGCCAGCAGCTCGACAGGGGTTACAGATACGCAGTATTTT
CDR3aa: CASSSTGVTDTQYF

v_gene: TRBV24-1
j_gene: TRBJ2-1
abundance: .
d_gene: .
CDR3nt: TGTGCCACCAGTGATTTGCCCCGCGACAGCTCCTACAATGAGCAGTTCTTC
CDR3aa: CATSDLPRDSSYNEQFF

v_gene: TRBV5-1
j_gene: TRBJ2-3
abundance: .
d_gene: TRBD2
CDR3nt: TGCGCCACCAGCCCGGGACTAGCGGGGGCTACCACAGATACGCAGTATTTT
CDR3aa: CATSPGLAGATTDTQYF

v_gene: TRBV19
j_gene: TRBJ1-2
abundance: .
d_gene: TRBD1
CDR3nt: TGTGCCAGTAGTCCAACAGGGGTTGGAGGCGATGGCTACACCTTC
CDR3aa: CASSPTGVGGDGYTF

v_gene: TRBV7-9
j_gene: TRBJ1-5
abundance: .
d_gene: TRBD1
CDR3nt: TGTGCCAGCAGCTCGGGGACAGGACCAAATCAGCCCCAGCATTTT
CDR3aa: CASSSGTGPNQPQHF

v_gene: TRBV6-1
j_gene: TRBJ2-5
abundance: .
d_gene: .
CDR3nt: TGTGCCAGCAGTGAAGCGGAAGAGGAGGAGACCCAGTACTTC
CDR3aa: CASSEAEEEETQYF

v_gene: TRBV13
j_gene: TRBJ2-3
abundance: once
d_gene: TRBD2
CDR3nt: TGTGCCAGCAGGATAAGACTAGCGGGAGGAGAGAGACGCACAGATACGCAGTATTTT
CDR3aa: CASRIRLAGGERRTDTQYF

v_gene: TRBV9
j_gene: TRBJ2-3
abundance: .
d_gene: TRBD2
CDR3nt: TGTGCCAGCAGCGTAGGACCGGGAGGGCGTACAGATACGCAGTATTTT
CDR3aa: CASSVGPGGRTDTQYF

v_gene: TRBV10-3
j_gene: TRBJ2-5
abundance: .
d_gene: TRBD2
CDR3nt: TGTGCCATCACGGCCAGCGGGACGGCTGGGACCCAGTACTTC
CDR3aa: CAITASGTAGTQYF

v_gene: TRBV11-3
j_gene: TRBJ1-4
abundance: .
d_gene: .
CDR3nt: TGTGCCAGCAGCTTAGAGCGGGGCCTAGAAAAACTGTTTTTT
CDR3aa: CASSLERGLEKLFF

v_gene: TRBV5-1
j_gene: TRBJ2-1
abundance: .
d_gene: TRBD1
CDR3nt: TGCGCCAGCAGCTTGAGTGGGGGACAGGGTGGGCATGAGCAGTTCTTC
CDR3aa: CASSLSGGQGGHEQFF

v_gene: TRBV4-1
j_gene: TRBJ2-1
abundance: .
d_gene: TRBD2
CDR3nt: TGCGCCAGCAGCCGGTTCACTAGCGGGCTAGGGTATGAGCAGTTCTTC
CDR3aa: CASSRFTSGLGYEQFF

v_gene: TRBV5-1
j_gene: TRBJ2-7
abundance: .
d_gene: .
CDR3nt: TGCGCCAGCAGCTTGTTTGGGGGGTCTCACGAGCAGTACTTC
CDR3aa: CASSLFGGSHEQYF

v_gene: TRBV7-9
j_gene: TRBJ2-1
abundance: .
d_gene: .
CDR3nt: TGTGCCAGCAGCCCTCCGGAGTCCTACAATGAGCAGTTCTTC
CDR3aa: CASSPPESYNEQFF

v_gene: TRBV7-8
j_gene: TRBJ1-2
abundance: .
d_gene: TRBD1
CDR3nt: TGTGCCAGCAGCGACCCGACAGGGCTCTATGGCTACACCTTC
CDR3aa: CASSDPTGLYGYTF

v_gene: TRBV20-1
j_gene: TRBJ2-3
abundance: .
d_gene: TRBD2
CDR3nt: TGCAGTGCGAGTAGCGGGAGGGCCTCGGATACGCAGTATTTT
CDR3aa: CSASSGRASDTQYF

v_gene: TRBV28
j_gene: TRBJ2-3
abundance: .
d_gene: TRBD2
CDR3nt: TGTGCCAGCAGCGGTAGCGGGGGGCCCACAGATACGCAGTATTTT
CDR3aa: CASSGSGGPTDTQYF

v_gene: TRBV6-5
j_gene: TRBJ1-5
abundance: .
d_gene: .
CDR3nt: TGTGCCAGCAGTTTTGTCAGGGAAGGTCAGCCCCAGCATTTT
CDR3aa: CASSFVREGQPQHF

v_gene: TRBV23-1
j_gene: TRBJ2-1
abundance: .
d_gene: TRBD2
CDR3nt: TGCGCCAGCAGGAGGACTAGCGGAGTCTCCTACAATGAGCAGTTCTTC
CDR3aa: CASRRTSGVSYNEQFF

v_gene: TRBV27
j_gene: TRBJ2-7
abundance: .
d_gene: TRBD2
CDR3nt: TGTGCCAGCAGTCTACTTCGGGGGGTAGACGAGCAGTACTTC
CDR3aa: CASSLLRGVDEQYF

v_gene: TRBV4-3
j_gene: TRBJ1-2
abundance: once
d_gene: .
CDR3nt: TGCGCCAGCAGCCAAGATTGGGTCCGACAGAGCAATGGCTACACCTTC
CDR3aa: CASSQDWVRQSNGYTF

v_gene: TRBV5-1
j_gene: TRBJ2-7
abundance: .
d_gene: TRBD2
CDR3nt: TGCGCCAGCAGCTTAGTCGGGGGGGCTTCCTACGAGCAGTACTTC
CDR3aa: CASSLVGGASYEQYF

v_gene: TRBV5-1
j_gene: TRBJ1-1
abundance: .
d_gene: TRBD1
CDR3nt: TGCGCCAGCAGCTTGACCAGGGGGCAGGCTGAAGCTTTCTTT
CDR3aa: CASSLTRGQAEAFF

v_gene: TRBV20-1
j_gene: TRBJ1-2
abundance: .
d_gene: .
CDR3nt: TGCAGTGCTGATGGGGGGGTTGGCTACACCTTC
CDR3aa: CSADGGVGYTF

v_gene: TRBV4-2
j_gene: TRBJ1-1
abundance: .
d_gene: .
CDR3nt: TGTGCCAGCAGCTTAAGTAGACAGCGTGAAGCTTTCTTT
CDR3aa: CASSLSRQREAFF

v_gene: TRBV6-2/TRBV6-3
j_gene: TRBJ1-1
abundance: once
d_gene: .
CDR3nt: TGTGCCAGCAGTTACCCAACGGGTAGGCACACTGAAGCTTTCTTT
CDR3aa: CASSYPTGRHTEAFF

v_gene: TRBV7-2
j_gene: TRBJ1-3
abundance: .
d_gene: .
CDR3nt: TGTGCCAGCAGCTTAGGGGGGCAGGCTATGAGGTATTTT
CDR3aa: CASSLGGQAMRYF

v_gene: TRBV9
j_gene: TRBJ2-3
abundance: .
d_gene: TRBD1
CDR3nt: TGTGCCAGCAGCGTAGGGGACAGACTCACAGATACGCAGTATTTT
CDR3aa: CASSVGDRLTDTQYF

v_gene: TRBV12-3/TRBV12-4
j_gene: TRBJ1-2
abundance: .
d_gene: .
CDR3nt: TGTGCCAGCAGCTCCCGACAGGCCGATGGCTACACCTTC
CDR3aa: CASSSRQADGYTF